These 10 T cell receptor beta chains were sequenced from one sample in a study of shared clonotypes between healthy human individuals. Cells designated naive CD8 were CD45RO-negative and were positively selected for CCR7, with terminally differentiated effector memory CD45RA+ cells excluded. Profiling relied on immunoSEQ multiplex PCR, and the TCRdb table lists in-frame clones only, not all of them. The repertoire consists of approximately 810,000 clones, with 90% to 95% occurring once and the leading ten covering approximately 25%. Sequencing input: naive CD8+ T cells sorted from blood. The receptors originated from a man aged 25-45 years in good health.

The V gene is TRBV11-2, the J gene TRBJ2-3, with D hard to call. Germline CDR1 SGHAT, CDR2 FQNNGV. Trimming left V 6 bases short and J 0 bases short, with 10 bases between. The CDR3 is 14 residues long. The CDR3 sequence is CASSPHKSTDTQYF. CDR3 coding DNA: TGTGCCAGCAGTCCGCACAAAAGCACAGATACGCAGTATTTT.

This chain links TRBV27 with TRBJ2-7, with TRBD1 identical over 9 bases. The CDR3 extends over 14 amino acids. The trim removed 6 bases at V and 1 base at J, leaving 4 bases unmatched. Germline values: CDR1 MNHEY, CDR2 SMNVEV (reference sequence). DNA for the CDR3: TGTGCCAGCAGGACAGGGGGGACGTCCTACGAGCAGTACTTC. It yields the protein CASRTGGTSYEQYF.

The gene calls are TRBV5-1 and TRBJ2-7; D may be TRBD2 (5 bases). With 1 base removed from V and 5 bases from J, the gap between germline ends came to 16 bases. This CDR3 has 15 residues. Germline assignment: CDR1 SGHRS and CDR2 YFSETQ. As DNA, the CDR3 is TGCGCCAGCAGCTTGTTAGGACGGGATAACGACGAGCAGTACTTC. Protein sequence: CASSLLGRDNDEQYF.

The CDR3 DNA sequence: TGTGCCAGCAGCTTAGTAGTCGGTAGCCGACAGCGGTACGAGCAGTACTTC. It is translated as CASSLVVGSRQRYEQYF. The V and J genes are TRBV11-2 and TRBJ2-7, with D perhaps matching TRBD1 or TRBD2 (5 bases each). There are 17 residues in the CDR3. V gave up 1 base and J gave up 4 bases, with 20 bases separating them. Germline CDR1 and CDR2: SGHAT and FQNNGV.

This chain links TRBV4-1 with TRBJ2-1; 11 bases agree with TRBD2. V lost 3 bases to trimming and J lost 9 bases; unmatched junction nucleotides: 16. Germline V gives CDR1 MGHRA, CDR2 YSYEKL. This CDR3 has 18 amino acids. CDR3 loop: CASSQNTPLAGGLGEQFF. The DNA for the CDR3 is TGCGCCAGCAGCCAGAACACCCCCTTAGCGGGAGGGCTGGGTGAGCAGTTCTTC.

The chain has TRBV10-2 and TRBJ1-4, with D perhaps TRBD1 (5 bases). The CDR3 contains 16 residues. CDR1 and CDR2 from the germline V gene are WSHSY and SAAADI. V was clipped by 8 bases and J by 7 bases, with 23 bases between them. CDR3 nucleotides: TGCGCCAGCCGAGAATACCGCCGGGGCGAGAGTGAAAAACTGTTTTTT. Its protein is CASREYRRGESEKLFF.

The chain has TRBV5-5 and TRBJ2-7; TRBD1 matches at 7 bases. The junction had 4 bases not matched to a gene; V was cut back by 2 bases and J by 2 bases. CDR1 SGHKS and CDR2 YYEKEE come from the germline V gene (reference sequence). The CDR3 totals 14 residues. CDR3 nucleotides: TGTGCCAGCAGCTTCGCCACAGGGGCCTACGAGCAGTACTTC. Its translation: CASSFATGAYEQYF.

The chain has TRBV19 and TRBJ1-5, with 8 bases aligning to TRBD1. With 3 bases clipped from V and 5 bases from J, the junction kept 3 bases outside the gene matches. This CDR3 is 14 amino acids long. Germline V gives CDR1 LNHDA, CDR2 SQIVND (reference sequence). DNA of the CDR3: TGTGCCAGTAGTATTCCGGACAGGGATCAGCCCCAGCATTTT. Amino acid sequence: CASSIPDRDQPQHF.

This clone was recorded once. The chain couples TRBV2 to TRBJ2-1, with D unclear. Trimming took off 2 bases at V and 5 bases at J, with 4 bases between the two ends. The CDR3 loop spans 12 amino acids. Germline lookup yields CDR1 SNHLY and CDR2 FYNNEI. The CDR3 DNA sequence: TGTGCCAGCAGTGAATCCAACAATGAGCAGTTCTTC. Its protein is CASSESNNEQFF. The full variable domain, in which reference TRBV2 and TRBJ2-1 provide the parts outside the CDR3, is EPEVTQTPSHQVTQMGQEVILRCVPISNHLYFYWYRQILGQKVEFLVSFYNNEISEKSEIFDDQFSVERPDGSNFTLKIRSTKLEDSAMYFCASSESNNEQFFGPGTRLTVL.

V is TRBV5-6 and J is TRBJ2-7; D may be TRBD2 (6 bases). Trimming removed 5 bases at V and 0 bases at J, with 21 bases between. In germline, CDR1 is SGHDT, CDR2 YYEEEE. The CDR3 length is 17 residues. DNA for the CDR3: TGTGCCAGCAGAGGGACGAAGGGACTTCGGGCCTCCTACGAGCAGTACTTC. It translates to CASRGTKGLRASYEQYF.